This T cell receptor beta chain was observed in a study of blood T cell repertoires in COVID-19. For the study at large: Researchers got acute and convalescent COVID-19 samples from the United States, Italy and Spain.

Original processing notes: Cell counts per sample came from amplifying reference gene primers. Sequencing used immunoSEQ multiplex PCR; TCRdb keeps in-frame clones, though not all of them. V and J calls and clone size come straight from that table; D and trimming were deduced from the DNA. This sample yields about 250,000 clones, of which about 90% are seen a single time; 1.2% to 1.5% belongs to the top ten. The sample comprised peripheral blood. The sequence was obtained from an elderly man with acute or convalescent COVID-19.

The CDR3: CASSLPGENYGYTF. As DNA, the CDR3 is TGTGCCAGCAGCTTGCCAGGGGAGAACTATGGCTACACCTTC. The V and J genes are TRBV5-6 and TRBJ1-2; D might be TRBD1 (6 bases). The CDR3 runs to 14 residues. CDR1 is SGHDT, CDR2 YYEEEE, per germline. The V gene lost 1 base and the J gene lost 2 bases, with 9 bases spanning the gap.